A single sample is the source of the 8 T cell receptor beta chains below, sequenced in a study of blood T cell repertoires in COVID-19. Sequencing used immunoSEQ multiplex PCR; TCRdb keeps in-frame clones, though not all of them. The sample has 110,000 to 150,000 clones; roughly 90% are singletons. The sequenced sample consisted of peripheral blood. Receptors originate from a man aged 55 to 70 with active or convalescent COVID-19.

This rearrangement joins TRBV27 to TRBJ2-7; D gene unclear. The CDR3 is 13 amino acids. Trimming left V 3 bases short and J 6 bases short, with 12 bases between. Germline assignment: CDR1 MNHEY and CDR2 SMNVEV (reference sequence). CDR3 sequence (DNA): TGTGCCAGCAGTTTCTCCCCCCCTAGCGAGCAGTACTTC. Its translation: CASSFSPPSEQYF.

The chain combines TRBV6-5 with TRBJ2-3; tentatively, D is TRBD2 (5 bases). Germline V gene data show CDR1 as MNHEY and CDR2 as SVGAGI. Between the trimmed V and J ends, which lost 6 bases and 3 bases, there was a span of 10 bases. CDR3 length equals 13 residues. In DNA, the CDR3 is TGTGCCAGCAGCCCCCCGGGGACAGATACGCAGTATTTT. Translating gives CASSPPGTDTQYF.

V gene TRBV9 combines with J gene TRBJ1-2; TRBD1 matches 7 bases. In germline, CDR1 is SGDLS, CDR2 YYNGEE. Trimming removed 3 bases from V and 0 bases from J; junction bases left unmatched: 5. This CDR3 region has 15 residues. DNA for the CDR3: TGTGCCAGCAGCGCCCCGACAGGGTCTAACTATGGCTACACCTTC. Its translation is CASSAPTGSNYGYTF.

The CDR3 region has the DNA TGTGCCAGCAGCCAAGAGACAGGTGTCTATGGCTACACCTTC. This codes for CASSQETGVYGYTF. The chain has TRBV3-1 (or the pseudogene TRBV3-2) and TRBJ1-2; tentative D call: TRBD1 (6 bases). Trimming left V 0 bases short and J 4 bases short, with 9 bases between. Germline V gives CDR1 LGHDT, CDR2 YNNKEL (reference sequence). There are 14 residues in the CDR3.

Here the CDR3 DNA reads TGCGCCAGCGCGGTGGTACAGGGGAACGAGCAGTACTTC. Its translation is CASAVVQGNEQYF. The V gene is TRBV4-3, the J gene TRBJ2-7, with TRBD1 identical over 7 bases. Per the germline V gene, CDR1 is LGHNA and CDR2 is YSLEER. The CDR3 runs 13 residues. The ends lost 8 bases at V and 5 bases at J; junction bases unmatched: 9.

The rearrangement uses TRBV6-2 or TRBV6-3 and TRBJ2-5; 10 bases agree with TRBD2. CDR1 and CDR2 (germline): MNHEY, SVGEGT. The V and J ends lost 0 bases and 1 base, in that order; junction bases with no gene match: 8. CDR3 length: 18 residues. CDR3 DNA sequence: TGTGCCAGCAGTTACTCGGGACTAGCGTCGATGGGCCAAGAGACCCAGTACTTC. This gives the protein CASSYSGLASMGQETQYF.

This clone was counted between two and nine times. The V gene is TRBV3-1 (or the pseudogene TRBV3-2), the J gene TRBJ2-5; a weak D match, TRBD1 (6 bases). Per germline, CDR1 LGHDT and CDR2 YNNKEL (reference sequence). CDR3 length: 15 amino acids. Trimming removed 1 base from V and 3 bases from J, with 12 bases in between. CDR3 bases: TGTGCCAGCAGCCAAGCGGGGACAAGGAAAGAGACCCAGTACTTC. Encoded protein: CASSQAGTRKETQYF.

The CDR3 DNA reads as TGTGCCACTTGGAGGGGAGAGGGGAATGAGCAGTTCTTC. This sequence encodes CATWRGEGNEQFF. The chain carries TRBV10-3 and TRBJ2-1, with D tentatively TRBD2 (6 bases). CDR1 is ENHRY and CDR2 is SYGVKD in the germline V gene. Deletions cut 10 bases from V and 7 bases from J, with 17 bases between. The CDR3 is 13 amino acids.